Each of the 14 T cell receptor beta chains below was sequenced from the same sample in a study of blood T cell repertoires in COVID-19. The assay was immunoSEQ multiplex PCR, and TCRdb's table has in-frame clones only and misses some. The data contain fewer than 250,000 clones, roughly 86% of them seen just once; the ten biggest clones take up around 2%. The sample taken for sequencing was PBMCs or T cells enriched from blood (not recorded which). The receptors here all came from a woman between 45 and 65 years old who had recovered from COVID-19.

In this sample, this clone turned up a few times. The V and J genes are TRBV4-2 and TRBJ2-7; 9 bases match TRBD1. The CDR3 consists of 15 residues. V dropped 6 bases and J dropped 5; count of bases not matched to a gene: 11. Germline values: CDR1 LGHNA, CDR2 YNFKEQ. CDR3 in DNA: TGTGCCAGCAGTCCAACCGGGACAGGGATTAACGAGCAGTACTTC. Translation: CASSPTGTGINEQYF.

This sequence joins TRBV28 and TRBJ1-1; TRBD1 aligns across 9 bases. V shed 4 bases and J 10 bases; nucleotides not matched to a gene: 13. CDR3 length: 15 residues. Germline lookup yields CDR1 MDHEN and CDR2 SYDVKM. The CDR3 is CASSSPTGGRPGAFF. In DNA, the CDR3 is TGTGCCAGCAGTTCCCCGACAGGGGGAAGGCCTGGAGCTTTCTTT.

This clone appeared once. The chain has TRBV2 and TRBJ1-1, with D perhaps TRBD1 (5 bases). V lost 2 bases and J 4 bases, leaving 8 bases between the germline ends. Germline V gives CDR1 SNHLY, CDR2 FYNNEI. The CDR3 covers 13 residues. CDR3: CASSERRVTEAFF. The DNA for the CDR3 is TGTGCCAGCAGTGAACGCAGGGTCACTGAAGCTTTCTTT. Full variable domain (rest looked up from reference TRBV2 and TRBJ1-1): EPEVTQTPSHQVTQMGQEVILRCVPISNHLYFYWYRQILGQKVEFLVSFYNNEISEKSEIFDDQFSVERPDGSNFTLKIRSTKLEDSAMYFCASSERRVTEAFFGQGTRLTVV.

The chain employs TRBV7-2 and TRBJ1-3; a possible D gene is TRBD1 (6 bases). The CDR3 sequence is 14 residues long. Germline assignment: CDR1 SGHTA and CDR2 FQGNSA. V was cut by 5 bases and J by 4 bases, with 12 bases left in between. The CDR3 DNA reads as TGTGCCAGCAGCCCGGCGGGGGGCGGAAACACCATATATTTT. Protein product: CASSPAGGGNTIYF.

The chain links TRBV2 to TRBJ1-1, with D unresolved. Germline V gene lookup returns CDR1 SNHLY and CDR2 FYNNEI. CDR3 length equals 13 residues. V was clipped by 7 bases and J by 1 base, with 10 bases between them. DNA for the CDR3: TGTGCCAGCACAGCGCAGAGGAACACTGAAGCTTTCTTT. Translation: CASTAQRNTEAFF.

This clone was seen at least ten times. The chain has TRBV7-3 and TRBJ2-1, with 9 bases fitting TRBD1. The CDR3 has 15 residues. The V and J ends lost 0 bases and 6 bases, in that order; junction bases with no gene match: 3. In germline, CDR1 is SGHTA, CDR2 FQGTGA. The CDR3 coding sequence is TGTGCCAGCAGCTTAACGGGACAGGGAGGCAATGAGCAGTTCTTC. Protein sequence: CASSLTGQGGNEQFF.

CDR3 region: CASSLFDRENTEAFF. The CDR3 DNA is TGTGCCAGCAGCTTGTTTGACAGGGAGAACACTGAAGCTTTCTTT. The J gene is TRBJ1-1, the V gene TRBV5-6, with 7 bases identical to TRBD1. Germline CDR1 is SGHDT and CDR2 is YYEEEE. The V segment lost 1 base and the J segment 1 base; nucleotides outside the gene matches: 4. This CDR3 has 15 residues. Full variable domain (outside the CDR3, taken from reference TRBV5-6 and TRBJ1-1): DAGVTQSPTHLIKTRGQQVTLRCSPKSGHDTVSWYQQALGQGPQFIFQYYEEEERQRGNFPDRFSGHQFPNYSSELNVNALLLGDSALYLCASSLFDRENTEAFFGQGTRLTVV.

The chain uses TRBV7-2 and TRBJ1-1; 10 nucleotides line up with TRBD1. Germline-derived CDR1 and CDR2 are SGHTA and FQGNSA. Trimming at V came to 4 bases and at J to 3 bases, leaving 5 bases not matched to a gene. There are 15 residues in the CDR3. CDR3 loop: CASSSWDRGYTEAFF. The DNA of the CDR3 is TGTGCCAGCAGCTCCTGGGACAGGGGTTACACTGAAGCTTTCTTT.

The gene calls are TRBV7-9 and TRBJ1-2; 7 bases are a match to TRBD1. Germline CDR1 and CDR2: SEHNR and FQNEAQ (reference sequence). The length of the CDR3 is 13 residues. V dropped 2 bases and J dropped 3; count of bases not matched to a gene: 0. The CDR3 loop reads CASSLTGDYGYTF. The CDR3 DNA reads TGTGCCAGCAGCTTAACAGGGGACTATGGCTACACCTTC.

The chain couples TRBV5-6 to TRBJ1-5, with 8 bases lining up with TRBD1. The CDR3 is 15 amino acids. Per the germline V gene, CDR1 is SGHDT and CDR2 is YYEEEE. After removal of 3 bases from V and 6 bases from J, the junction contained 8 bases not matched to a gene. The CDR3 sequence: CASSYDRGTGQPQHF. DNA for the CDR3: TGTGCCAGCAGCTACGACAGGGGAACTGGTCAGCCCCAGCATTTT. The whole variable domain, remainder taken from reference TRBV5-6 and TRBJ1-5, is DAGVTQSPTHLIKTRGQQVTLRCSPKSGHDTVSWYQQALGQGPQFIFQYYEEEERQRGNFPDRFSGHQFPNYSSELNVNALLLGDSALYLCASSYDRGTGQPQHFGDGTRLSIL.

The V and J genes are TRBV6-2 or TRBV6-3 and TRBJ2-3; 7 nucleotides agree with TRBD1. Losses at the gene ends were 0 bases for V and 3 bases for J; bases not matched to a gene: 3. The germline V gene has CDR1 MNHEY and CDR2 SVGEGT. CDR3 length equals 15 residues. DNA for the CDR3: TGTGCCAGCAGTTACTCGGCAGGGGGTACAGATACGCAGTATTTT. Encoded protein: CASSYSAGGTDTQYF.

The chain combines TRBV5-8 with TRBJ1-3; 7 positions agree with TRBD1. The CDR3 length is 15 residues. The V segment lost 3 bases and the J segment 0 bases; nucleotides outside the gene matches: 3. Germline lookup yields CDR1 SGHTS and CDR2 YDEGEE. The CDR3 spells CASSWDSSSGNTIYF. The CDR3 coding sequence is TGTGCCAGCAGCTGGGACAGTTCCTCTGGAAACACCATATATTTT.

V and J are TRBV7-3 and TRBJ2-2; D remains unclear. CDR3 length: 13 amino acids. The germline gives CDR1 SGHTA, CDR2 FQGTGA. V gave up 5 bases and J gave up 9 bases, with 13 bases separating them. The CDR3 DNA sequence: TGTGCCAGCAGCCCCGGCCCGACAAGGGAGCTGTTTTTT. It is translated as CASSPGPTRELFF.

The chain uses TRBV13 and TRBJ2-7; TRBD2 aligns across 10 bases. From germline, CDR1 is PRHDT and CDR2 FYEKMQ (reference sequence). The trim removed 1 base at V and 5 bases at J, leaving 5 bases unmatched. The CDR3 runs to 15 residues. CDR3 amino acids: CASSLAASGGHEQYF. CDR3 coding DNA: TGTGCCAGCAGCTTAGCGGCTAGCGGGGGCCACGAGCAGTACTTC.